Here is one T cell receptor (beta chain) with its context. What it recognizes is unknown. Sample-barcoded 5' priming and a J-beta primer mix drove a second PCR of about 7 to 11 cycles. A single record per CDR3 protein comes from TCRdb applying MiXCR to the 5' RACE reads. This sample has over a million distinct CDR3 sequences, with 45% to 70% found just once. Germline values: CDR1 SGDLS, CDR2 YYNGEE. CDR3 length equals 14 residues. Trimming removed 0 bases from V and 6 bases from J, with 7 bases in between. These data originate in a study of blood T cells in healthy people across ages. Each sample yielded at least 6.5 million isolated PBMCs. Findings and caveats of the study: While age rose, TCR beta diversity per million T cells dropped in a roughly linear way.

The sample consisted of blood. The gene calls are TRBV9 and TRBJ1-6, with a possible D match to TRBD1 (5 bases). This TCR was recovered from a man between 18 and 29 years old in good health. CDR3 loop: CASSVEGTNSPLHF. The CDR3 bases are TGTGCCAGCAGCGTAGAGGGGACTAATTCACCCCTCCACTTT. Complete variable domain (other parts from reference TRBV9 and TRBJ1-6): DSGVTQTPKHLITATGQRVTLRCSPRSGDLSVYWYQQSLDQGLQFLIQYYNGEERAKGNILERFSAQQFPDLHSELNLSSLELGDSALYFCASSVEGTNSPLHFGNGTRLTVT.